This TCR beta chain comes out of a study of shared clonotypes between healthy human individuals. Positive CCR7 selection of CD45RO-negative cells yielded the naive CD8 cells, and terminally differentiated effector memory CD45RA+ cells were excluded. Running of the assay took place at deep level. The protocol was immunoSEQ multiplex PCR, while the TCRdb copy is restricted to in-frame clones and leaves out a portion. The table lists about 700,000 clones, about 91% of them singletons, with about 24% in the top ten. The V and J ends lost 5 bases and 4 bases respectively, with 18 bases between them. Germline-derived CDR1 and CDR2 are SEHNR and FQNEAQ (reference sequence). This CDR3 is built from 15 residues.

The receptor's source is a young man in good health. The V gene is TRBV7-9, the J gene TRBJ2-7; D remains unclear. Specimen: naive CD8+ T cells sorted from blood. The CDR3 loop is CASSPSDSPPYEQYF. The CDR3 DNA reads as TGTGCCAGCAGCCCGAGCGATAGCCCTCCTTACGAGCAGTACTTC.